This TCR beta chain comes out of a study of shared clonotypes between healthy human individuals. Study-wide points: Represented genetic and exposure-history diversity was restricted by having few donors.

Germline V gene data show CDR1 as SGHVS and CDR2 as FNYEAQ. V lost 3 bases and J lost 2, with 11 bases in between. The CDR3 covers 14 residues. Naive CD8 cells were CD45RO-negative, positively selected for CCR7, excluding terminally differentiated effector memory CD45RA+ cells. Assay runs were performed at deep level. Clones were sequenced by immunoSEQ multiplex PCR, and TCRdb holds only the in-frame ones, with some missing. The sample lists about 680,000 clones; 92% were seen once. Details on this clone: Its matching antigen is unknown. The sample contains more than one DNA sequence encoding this CDR3.

The chain uses TRBV7-6 and TRBJ2-7, with D maybe TRBD1 (6 bases). The sequenced sample was naive CD8+ T cells sorted from blood. The receptor was isolated from a man aged 25-45 years in good health. As DNA, the CDR3 is TGTGCCAGCAGCTTGGAACAGGGTGCCTACGAGCAGTACTTC. Residues: CASSLEQGAYEQYF.